This section outlines one T cell receptor beta chain sequence together with its context. This clone was detected a few times. Its recognized antigen is unknown. Base quality data are lacking; no much larger clone is found one base away. The data belong to a study of T cells in localized non-small cell lung cancer (dated by TCRdb to 2020 to 2022). For the wider study: The study examined T cell repertoires in 236 patients with early-stage NSCLC and compared tumors with uninvolved tumor-adjacent lungs. The cohort consisted of 200 to 300 treatment-naive NSCLC patients whose localized lung tumors had been resected. NSCLC patients had a mean age of around 70 years, and 129 were male and about a hundred female. Overall results and qualifications from the work: The highest T cell clonality was observed in uninvolved tumor-adjacent lung, where clonality exceeded that of tumor, suggesting that antigenic responses were more focused in uninvolved tumor-adjacent lung. A median of approximately 62 of the top 100 tumor clones turned up in the paired uninvolved adjacent lung, and around 27 of those clones also ranked among the top 100 of that same adjacent lung. Multi-region tumor sequencing was not performed, so intratumor heterogeneity could not be excluded. Higher T cell density in blood was associated with longer overall survival, whereas higher clonality in adjacent lung was associated with shorter survival. Because the study design was exploratory, TCR variables were selected using unadjusted p-values without false-discovery rate correction.

V is shortened by 0 bases, J by 0 bases, and the region joining them spans 8 bases. The germline V gene encodes CDR1 SGHTA and CDR2 FQGTGA. From its cysteine to its phenylalanine, the CDR3 spans 16 amino acids. The CDR3 DNA has 48 bases and is translated from base 1. The immunoSEQ Assay was used to sequence TCR beta CDR3 regions from DNA. On the study's bioinformatics: T cell density was computed as TCR beta template counts normalized to usable DNA estimated by amplifying housekeeping genes. Richness was estimated with the preseqR package, extrapolating to 400,000 templates for PBMC samples and 120,000 templates for tissue samples. Clonality was calculated as one minus Pielou's evenness. Tissue-enriched TCRs were identified through differential abundance testing performed on productive amino-acid clonotypes, with a minimum total count of 5 and an alpha of 0.1. The Jaccard Index and the Morisita Overlap Index were used to quantify repertoire overlap between compartments. GLIPH clustered TCR beta CDR3s with public tetramer-defined viral CDR3s; viral motifs required at least three viral sequences plus V-gene enrichment. Sourced from immuneACCESS, this table was stored by TCRdb with only in-frame sequences that have V and J called. A share of the clones is absent; for the studies checked, an unresolved V gene accounts for under half, and the remainder has no known explanation. The V and J calls and the clone size are those of that table, but D and trimming were determined from the DNA. Present in this sample are roughly 58,000 clones, roughly 76% of which were seen just once. The ten top clones hold around 4.7% of the sample.

At diagnosis, peripheral blood, uninvolved tumor-adjacent lung and tumor were collected and were preserved as a mix of fresh-frozen and FFPE material. For TCR repertoire profiling, blood samples were analyzed in the form of peripheral blood mononuclear cells. Specimen: PBMCs, collected before any cancer treatment. The TCR was taken from a man aged 35-75 years with stage II lung adenocarcinoma. The sequence joins TRBV7-3 to TRBJ2-2; too little of a D gene remains to name it. The CDR3 amino acid sequence is: CASSLTGPANTGELFF. In nucleotides, the sequence is TGTGCCAGCAGCTTAACAGGGCCGGCGAACACCGGGGAGCTGTTTTTT. With the portions outside the CDR3 filled from the reference TRBV7-3 and TRBJ2-2 genes, the complete variable region becomes GAGVSQTPSNKVTEKGKYVELRCDPISGHTALYWYRQSLGQGPEFLIYFQGTGAADDSGLPNDRFFAVRPEGSVSTLKIQRTERGDSAVYLCASSLTGPANTGELFFGEGSRLTVL.